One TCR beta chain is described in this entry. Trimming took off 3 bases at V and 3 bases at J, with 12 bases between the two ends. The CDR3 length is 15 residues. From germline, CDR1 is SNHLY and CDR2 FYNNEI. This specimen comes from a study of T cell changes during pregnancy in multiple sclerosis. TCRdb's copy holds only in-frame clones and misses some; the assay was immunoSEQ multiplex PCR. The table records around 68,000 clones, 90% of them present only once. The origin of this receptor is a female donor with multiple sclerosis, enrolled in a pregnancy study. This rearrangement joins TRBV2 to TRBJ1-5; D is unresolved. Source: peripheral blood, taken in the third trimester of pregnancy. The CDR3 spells CASSETLSFNQPQHF. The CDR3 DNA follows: TGTGCCAGCAGTGAGACATTATCCTTCAATCAGCCCCAGCATTTT.